This T cell receptor beta chain was recorded in a study of T cell repertoires in cytomegalovirus infection. Findings and limits, study-wide: HLA-C-restricted CMV clonotypes gave the most frequent clonotype in two of eight donors.

The ends were cut back, 6 bases at V and 8 bases at J, with 14 bases in the middle. This CDR3 has 13 amino acids. This clonotype turned up a few times. Its cognate antigen is unknown. TCRdb passed the reads through MiXCR, listing each CDR3 protein once. The sample holds about 740,000 distinct CDR3 sequences; around a third are singletons and the top ten take roughly 18%. The sequence was collected from a human donor in good health (CMV status not recorded). Some clones in this sample may be carry-over from other donors' samples. The specimen was cultured PBMCs, collected from culture after CMV antigen stimulation. J is TRBJ2-1 and V is TRBV12-3 or TRBV12-4; the D is unclear. The CDR3 loop reads CASSKDGLHEQFF. DNA of the CDR3: TGTGCCAGCAGCAAGGACGGCCTCCATGAGCAGTTCTTC.